This TCR beta chain was identified during a study of blood T cells in healthy people across ages (dated by TCRdb to between 2014 and 2017). As for the study more broadly: In model experiments, template switching captured roughly one uniquely barcoded TCR beta cDNA molecule for every two T cells. Using deep sequencing normalized with unique cDNA molecular identifiers, the study measured how TCR beta repertoire diversity changes with age. Donors were grouped into four age groups: young (average roughly 16 years), middle-aged (approximately 41), aged (around 56) and long-lived (approximately 82). To avoid experimental bias, donors of different ages were randomly spread across the sequencing lanes. The study analyzed two additional independent replicas of 1 million unique cDNA reads from the same blood draw for two donors, one aged 18 to 29 and one aged 80 or older.

The method was 5' RACE. A second PCR of about 6 to 11 cycles was performed with a sample-barcoded 5' primer and a J-beta primer mix. A template-switch 5' adaptor carrying 12 random nucleotides introduced a unique molecular identifier onto each TCR beta cDNA molecule. Each sample yielded at least 2.5 million CDR3-containing paired-end reads. First-strand cDNA synthesis was performed from all RNA using the Mint cDNA synthesis kit, with priming by a TRBC-specific oligonucleotide. Following uracil-DNA glycosylase treatment, a first 18-cycle PCR with universal primers M1SS and BC2_uni_R was performed on all cDNA. Per the source publication's procedure: Each sample was normalized by randomly selecting 1 million high-quality reads, each carrying a distinct molecular identifier. Instead of being binned into consensus sequences, reads with shared molecular identifiers were discarded. MiTCR, run with a Q25 quality threshold and the strictest error-elimination algorithm, handled CDR3 identification, clonotype clustering and error correction. A nonparametric unseen species model using Euler transformation provided a lower-bound estimate of total TCR beta diversity. TCRdb reran the public reads through fastp at Q25 and MiXCR, keeping productive beta chains. Rows with one shared CDR3 protein collapse into an entry with the most common genes and DNA. These V and J calls derive from TCRdb rather than the authors' analysis. The sample table holds around 1,900,000 distinct CDR3 sequences, of which approximately 40% were seen once. 23% of the sample lies in the top ten.

Donors were around 37 systemically healthy Caucasian individuals from Russia aged roughly 6 to 100 years. Ten milliliters of peripheral blood were drawn from each donor into EDTA-treated Vacutainer tubes. PBMCs were isolated by Ficoll-Paque density-gradient centrifugation, with at least 6 million obtained per sample. Total RNA was extracted from PBMCs with Trizol reagent, with at least 6 micrograms obtained per sample. For every donor, flow cytometry on a PBMC aliquot measured the percentage of naive CD45RAhigh/CD27high T cells. General conclusions and limits of the study: Since profiling was done on bulk unsorted PBMCs, naive and antigen-experienced compartments could not be conclusively compared. Total diversity estimates from one million sequenced T cells were considered lower bounds and underestimates. The percentage of naive T cells measured by flow cytometry correlated strongly with observed TCR beta diversity. As age increased, observed TCR beta diversity per million T cells dropped in a roughly linear way, and a significant reduction was already evident by age around 41. Because the CMV infection status of the donors was unknown, age-related changes in expanded clonotypes may potentially have been confounded. Compared with the aged group, the long-lived group had more naive CD4+ T cells, fewer expanded clones and increased TCR diversity, suggesting age selection.

Regarding this clonotype: Its antigen remains undetermined. Base qualities are not provided; no much larger clone lies one nucleotide away.

V and J are truncated by 3 bases and 4 bases respectively, leaving an intervening sequence of 12 bases. From the cysteine through the phenylalanine, the CDR3 covers 14 amino acids. Only CDR3 DNA is held: 42 bases, read in frame from base 1. The germline V gene encodes CDR1 KGHSH and CDR2 LQKENI. The chain uses TRBV18 and TRBJ1-1; D gene: possibly TRBD1, on 5 matching bases. Sequenced: blood. The sequence was collected from a human donor in good health. The CDR3 protein: CASSPGVRGTEAFF. Read as DNA, the sequence is TGTGCCAGCTCACCGGGGGTTAGGGGCACTGAAGCTTTCTTT.